Given below is one TCR beta chain in context. The source of the sample is a study of blood T cell repertoires in COVID-19. Study background: Material from acute and convalescent COVID-19 was sourced from the United States, Italy and Spain. PBMCs, B-cell-depleted T cells, or T cells were the source of the cDNA or gDNA that made up the material.

The germline gives CDR1 SGHRS, CDR2 YFSETQ. V shed 0 bases and J shed 2 bases, with 9 bases lying between them. This CDR3 comprises 15 residues. Authors' analysis steps: Nucleated cell number was recorded as an estimate derived from reference gene primer amplification. Produced via immunoSEQ multiplex PCR; TCRdb's table is partial and in-frame only. V and J calls and clone size come straight from that table; D and trimming were deduced from the DNA. This sample has approximately 100,000 clones, with roughly 80% found just once. This clonotype was sampled from a man aged 70 or older with active or convalescent COVID-19. Sequencing was performed on peripheral blood. The rearrangement links TRBV5-1 to TRBJ2-1; D remains unclear. The CDR3 is CASSLAGTAYNEQFF. CDR3 coding DNA: TGCGCCAGCAGCTTGGCCGGTACTGCCTACAATGAGCAGTTCTTC. Looking up the rest from reference TRBV5-1 and TRBJ2-1 gives the full variable domain: KAGVTQTPRYLIKTRGQQVTLSCSPISGHRSVSWYQQTPGQGLQFLFEYFSETQRNKGNFPGRFSGRQFSNSRSEMNVSTLELGDSALYLCASSLAGTAYNEQFFGPGTRLTVL.